The clone carrying this T cell receptor beta chain was seen more than once but under ten times. Antigen specificity is unknown. This sample stems from a study of blood T cells in healthy people across ages. Study in general: For every two T cells, template switching captured about one barcoded beta molecule. The study's findings and limits: Whereas aged donors had fewer naive CD4+ cells, long-lived donors had more of them and higher diversity.

V shed 4 bases and J 8 bases; nucleotides not matched to a gene: 12. Germline V CDR1 and CDR2: LGHNA, YNFKEQ. The CDR3 spans 15 residues. Through a sample-barcoded 5' primer and a J-beta primer mix, a second PCR was run for roughly 6 to 11 cycles. TCRdb independently ran MiXCR on the 5' RACE reads; one entry per CDR3 protein. The data show about 1,400,000 distinct CDR3 sequences, with approximately 59% seen just once and 6.7% held by the top ten. This clonotype was sampled from a man younger than 35 in good health. The chain links TRBV4-2 to TRBJ1-2; 8 bases fit TRBD1. Sequences were obtained from blood. CDR3 coding DNA: TGTGCCAGCAGCCGACGACAGGGGAACATGGAAGGCTACACCTTC. It yields the protein CASSRRQGNMEGYTF.